The clone carrying this TCR beta chain appeared a few times. As yet, its antigen is unknown. From CD4+ cells came CD45RA+ naive and CD45RA-negative memory subsets. Method: immunoSEQ multiplex PCR; TCRdb's copy keeps in-frame clones and lacks some. The profile shows roughly 1,000,000 clones, approximately 80% of them singletons. This sample is drawn from a study of shared clonotypes between healthy human individuals. Study-level findings and limits: At large depth, rarefaction still showed sorted-subset sequencing to be incomplete. Shared across four donors were around 5% of the naive CD4 clonotypes.

The clonotype was recovered from a man aged 18 to 30 in good health. Some clones in this sample may be carry-over from other donors' samples. Sequenced: memory CD4+ T cells from PBMCs. The sample's subset: CD45RA-negative fraction.

CDR3 bases: TGTGCCAGCAGCTTAGTTTGGGACCCCAGCACAGATACGCAGTATTTT. Translated: CASSLVWDPSTDTQYF. The V gene is TRBV11-1, the J gene TRBJ2-3, with D perhaps given as TRBD1 or TRBD2 (5 bases each). Germline assignment: CDR1 SGHAT and CDR2 FQDESV (reference sequence). This CDR3 comprises 16 residues. Trimming removed 1 base at V and 0 bases at J, with 11 bases between.